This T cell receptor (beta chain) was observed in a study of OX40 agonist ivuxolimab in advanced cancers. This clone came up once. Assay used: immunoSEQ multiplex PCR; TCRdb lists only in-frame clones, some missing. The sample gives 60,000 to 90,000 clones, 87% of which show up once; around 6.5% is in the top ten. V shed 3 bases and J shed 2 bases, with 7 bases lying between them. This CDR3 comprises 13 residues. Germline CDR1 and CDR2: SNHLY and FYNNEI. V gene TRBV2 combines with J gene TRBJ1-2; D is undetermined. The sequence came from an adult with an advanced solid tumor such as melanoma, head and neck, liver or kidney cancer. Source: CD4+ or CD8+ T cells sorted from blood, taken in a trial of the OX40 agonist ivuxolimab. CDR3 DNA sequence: TGTGCCAGCAGTGACGGAAGGAACTATGGCTACACCTTC. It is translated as CASSDGRNYGYTF.